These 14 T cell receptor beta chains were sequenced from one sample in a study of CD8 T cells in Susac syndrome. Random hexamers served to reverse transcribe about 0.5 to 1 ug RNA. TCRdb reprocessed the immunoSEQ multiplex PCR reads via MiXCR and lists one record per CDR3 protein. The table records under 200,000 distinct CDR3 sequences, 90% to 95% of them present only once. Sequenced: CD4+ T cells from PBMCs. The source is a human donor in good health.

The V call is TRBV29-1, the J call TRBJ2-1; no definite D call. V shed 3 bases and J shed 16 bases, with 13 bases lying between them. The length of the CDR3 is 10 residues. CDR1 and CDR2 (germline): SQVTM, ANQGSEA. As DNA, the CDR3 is TGCAGCGTTGACCCCCCTTACGGTTTCTTC. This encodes CSVDPPYGFF.

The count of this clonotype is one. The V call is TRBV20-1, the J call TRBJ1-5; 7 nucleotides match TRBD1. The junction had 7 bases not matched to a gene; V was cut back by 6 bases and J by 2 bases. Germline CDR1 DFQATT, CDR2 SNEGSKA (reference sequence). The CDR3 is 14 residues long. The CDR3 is CSATGARGNQPQHF. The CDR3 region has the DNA TGCAGTGCCACAGGGGCCCGGGGCAATCAGCCCCAGCATTTT.

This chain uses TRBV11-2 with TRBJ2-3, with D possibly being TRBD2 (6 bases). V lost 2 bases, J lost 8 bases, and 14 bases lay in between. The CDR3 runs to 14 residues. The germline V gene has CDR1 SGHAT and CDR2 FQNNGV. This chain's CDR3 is CASSLMTRRGTQYF. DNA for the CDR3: TGTGCCAGCAGCTTAATGACCCGGCGGGGTACGCAGTATTTT. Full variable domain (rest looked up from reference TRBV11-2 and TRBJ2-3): EAGVAQSPRYKIIEKRQSVAFWCNPISGHATLYWYQQILGQGPKLLIQFQNNGVVDDSQLPKDRFSAERLKGVDSTLKIQPAKLEDSAVYLCASSLMTRRGTQYFGPGTRLTVL.

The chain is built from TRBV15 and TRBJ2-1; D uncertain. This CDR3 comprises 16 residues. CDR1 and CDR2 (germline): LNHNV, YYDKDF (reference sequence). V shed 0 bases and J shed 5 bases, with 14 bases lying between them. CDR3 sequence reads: CATSREDPRRDNEQFF. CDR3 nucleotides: TGTGCCACCAGCAGAGAGGATCCCAGACGAGACAATGAGCAGTTCTTC.

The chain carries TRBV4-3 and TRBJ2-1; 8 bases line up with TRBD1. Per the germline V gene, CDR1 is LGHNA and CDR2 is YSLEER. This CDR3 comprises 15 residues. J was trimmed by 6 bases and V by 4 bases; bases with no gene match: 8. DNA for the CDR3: TGCGCCAGCAGCCCTGGAGGACAGGGATTCAATGAGCAGTTCTTC. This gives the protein CASSPGGQGFNEQFF.

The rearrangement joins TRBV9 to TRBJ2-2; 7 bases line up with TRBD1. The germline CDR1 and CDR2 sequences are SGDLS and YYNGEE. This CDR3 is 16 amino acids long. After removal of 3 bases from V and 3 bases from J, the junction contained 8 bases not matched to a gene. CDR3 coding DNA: TGTGCCAGCAGCGAGACCGGGGACAGTTACACCGGGGAGCTGTTTTTT. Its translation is CASSETGDSYTGELFF.

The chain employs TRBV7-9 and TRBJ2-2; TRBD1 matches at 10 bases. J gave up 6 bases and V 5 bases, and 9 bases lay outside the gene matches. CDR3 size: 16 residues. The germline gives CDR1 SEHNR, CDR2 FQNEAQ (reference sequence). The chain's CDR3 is CASSPWTGGTPGELFF. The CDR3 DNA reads TGTGCCAGCAGCCCCTGGACAGGGGGGACACCCGGGGAGCTGTTTTTT. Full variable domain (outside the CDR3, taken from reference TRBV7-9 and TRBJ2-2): DTGVSQNPRHKITKRGQNVTFRCDPISEHNRLYWYRQTLGQGPEFLTYFQNEAQLEKSRLLSDRFSAERPKGSFSTLEIQRTEQGDSAMYLCASSPWTGGTPGELFFGEGSRLTVL.

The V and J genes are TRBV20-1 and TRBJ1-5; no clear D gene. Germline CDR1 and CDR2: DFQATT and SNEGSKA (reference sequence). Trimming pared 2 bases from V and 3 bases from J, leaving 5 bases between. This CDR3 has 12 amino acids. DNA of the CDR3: TGCAGTGCTAGACCCAACAATCAGCCCCAGCATTTT. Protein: CSARPNNQPQHF.

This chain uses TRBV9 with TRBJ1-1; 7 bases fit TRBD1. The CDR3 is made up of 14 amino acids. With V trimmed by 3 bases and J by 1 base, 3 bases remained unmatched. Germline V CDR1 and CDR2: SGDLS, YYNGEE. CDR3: CASSARQGNTEAFF. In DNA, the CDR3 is TGTGCCAGCAGCGCGCGACAGGGGAACACTGAAGCTTTCTTT.

The CDR3 reads CASSQGSGGYNEQFF. Written as DNA, the CDR3 is TGTGCCAGCAGCCAAGGTAGCGGGGGTTATAATGAGCAGTTCTTC. The chain uses TRBV3-1 and TRBJ2-1; 9 nucleotides agree with TRBD2. The V gene's germline CDR1 is LGHDT and CDR2 YNNKEL (reference sequence). CDR3 length equals 15 residues. Unmatched junction bases numbered 5, after V lost 1 base and J lost 7 bases.

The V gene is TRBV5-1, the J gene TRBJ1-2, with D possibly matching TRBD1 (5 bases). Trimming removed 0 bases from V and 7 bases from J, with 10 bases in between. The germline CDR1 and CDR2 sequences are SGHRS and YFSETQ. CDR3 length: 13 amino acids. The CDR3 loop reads CASSLEGEAGYTF. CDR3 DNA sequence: TGCGCCAGCAGCTTGGAAGGGGAAGCTGGCTACACCTTC.

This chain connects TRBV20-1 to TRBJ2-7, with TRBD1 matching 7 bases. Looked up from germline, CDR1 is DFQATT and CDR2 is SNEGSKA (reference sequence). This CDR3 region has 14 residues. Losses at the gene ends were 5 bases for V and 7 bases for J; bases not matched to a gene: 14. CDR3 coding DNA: TGCAGTGCTGGAGGACAGGCCCATCGTGGGGAGCAGTACTTC. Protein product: CSAGGQAHRGEQYF.

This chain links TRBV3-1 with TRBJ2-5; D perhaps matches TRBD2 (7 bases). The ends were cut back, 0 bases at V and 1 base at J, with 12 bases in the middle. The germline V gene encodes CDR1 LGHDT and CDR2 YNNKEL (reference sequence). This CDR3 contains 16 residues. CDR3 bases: TGTGCCAGCAGCCAAGATGGCGGGGGCACCCAAGAGACCCAGTACTTC. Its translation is CASSQDGGGTQETQYF.

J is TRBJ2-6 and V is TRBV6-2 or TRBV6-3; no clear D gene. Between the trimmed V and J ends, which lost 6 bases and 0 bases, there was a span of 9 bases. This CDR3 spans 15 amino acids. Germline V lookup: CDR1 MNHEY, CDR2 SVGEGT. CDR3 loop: CASSPQVSGANVLTF. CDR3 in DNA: TGTGCCAGCAGCCCCCAGGTCTCTGGGGCCAACGTCCTGACTTTC.